A selection of T cell receptor beta chains follows, all from one sample in a study of T cell responses to AZD1222 COVID-19 vaccine. Produced via immunoSEQ multiplex PCR; TCRdb's table is partial and in-frame only. Altogether more than 150,000 clones are present, approximately 90% being singletons, with the ten largest covering 6.1%. This material consisted of peripheral blood, taken on day 0 of AZD1222 vaccination. Source of these receptors: an adult in good health. Both conserved end residues are part of each CDR3. D genes are given only for firm matches. Size is omitted from some rows. Given values are once, few, many or a class for expanded clones.

TRBV3-1/TRBV3-2,.,TRBJ2-5,TRBD1,TGTGCCAGCAGCCCATGGGACAGGAGTCAAGAGACCCAGTACTTC,CASSPWDRSQETQYF
TRBV11-2,.,TRBJ1-6,.,TGTGCCAGCAGCTCCGAACAGGGTTCACCCCTCCACTTT,CASSSEQGSPLHF
TRBV29-1,.,TRBJ2-2,TRBD2,TGCAGCGTTAAGGGACTAGAGGGTCTCACCGGGGAGCTGTTTTTT,CSVKGLEGLTGELFF
TRBV7-2,.,TRBJ2-2,TRBD1,TGTGCCAGCAGCTTGGGGGACAGGGAGACCGGGGAGCTGTTTTTT,CASSLGDRETGELFF
TRBV30,once,TRBJ1-2,TRBD1,TGTGCCTGGAGTGTCCACAGCCAGGGGGGGGCTAACTATGGCTACACCTTC,CAWSVHSQGGANYGYTF
TRBV12-5,.,TRBJ2-5,.,TGTGCTAGTGGGGCAGGGTCAGGTCAAGAGACCCAGTACTTC,CASGAGSGQETQYF
TRBV4-2,.,TRBJ1-2,.,TGTGCCAGCAGCCAAGATCGGTCGAGTGGGGGTAACTATGGCTACACCTTC,CASSQDRSSGGNYGYTF
TRBV5-5,.,TRBJ1-5,.,TGTGCCAGCTCTATTGGGAGGACAGACGAGGCTTATAGCAATCAGCCCCAGCATTTT,CASSIGRTDEAYSNQPQHF
TRBV6-2/TRBV6-3,many,TRBJ1-5,.,TGTGCCAGCACTGACTCGGCGGGCAATCAGCCCCAGCATTTT,CASTDSAGNQPQHF
TRBV5-4,.,TRBJ2-1,TRBD2,TGTGCCAGCAGCCCAGGTGCTAGCGGGAGCTATGAGCAGTTCTTC,CASSPGASGSYEQFF
TRBV24-1,.,TRBJ1-2,.,TGTGCCACCAGTATCCGGGGGGCGATTCATGGCTACACCTTC,CATSIRGAIHGYTF
TRBV6-5,.,TRBJ1-2,.,TGTGCCAGCAGTTTGGGGACAAACTATGGCTACACCTTC,CASSLGTNYGYTF
TRBV11-3,few,TRBJ2-7,.,TGTGCCAGCAGCTTAATAGAGGGGCGGCACGAGCAGTACTTC,CASSLIEGRHEQYF
TRBV5-4,once,TRBJ2-3,.,TGTGCCAGCAGCTTGGAAGCTAGCTCGGCAGATACGCAGTATTTT,CASSLEASSADTQYF
TRBV5-1,.,TRBJ2-7,.,TGCGCCAGCAGCTTGGGGAGGGACAGCTACGAGCAGTACTTC,CASSLGRDSYEQYF
TRBV12-3/TRBV12-4,.,TRBJ1-1,.,TGTGCCAGCAGTCCCCAGTGGAACACTGAAGCTTTCTTT,CASSPQWNTEAFF
TRBV7-2,.,TRBJ2-2,.,TGTGCCAGCAGCTCAACCGGGGAGCTGTTTTTT,CASSSTGELFF
TRBV12-5,.,TRBJ1-1,.,TGTGCTAGTGGTTTGGGACTCACCGTTGGGACTGAAGCTTTCTTT,CASGLGLTVGTEAFF
TRBV5-4,few,TRBJ2-3,TRBD1,TGTGCCAGCAGCTTCCACCTATGGACAGGCTTCACAGATACGCAGTATTTT,CASSFHLWTGFTDTQYF
TRBV3-1/TRBV3-2,once,TRBJ1-5,TRBD1,TGTGCCAGCAGCCAAGGGGGACAGGGGGGAAATCAGCCCCAGCATTTT,CASSQGGQGGNQPQHF
TRBV11-2,.,TRBJ2-5,TRBD2,TGTGCCAGCAGGAGATTAGCGGGAGTGAGAGAGACCCAGTACTTC,CASRRLAGVRETQYF
TRBV2,once,TRBJ2-2,.,TGTGCCAGCCGCTGGGAGCGGGCCCCGAACACCGGGGAGCTGTTTTTT,CASRWERAPNTGELFF